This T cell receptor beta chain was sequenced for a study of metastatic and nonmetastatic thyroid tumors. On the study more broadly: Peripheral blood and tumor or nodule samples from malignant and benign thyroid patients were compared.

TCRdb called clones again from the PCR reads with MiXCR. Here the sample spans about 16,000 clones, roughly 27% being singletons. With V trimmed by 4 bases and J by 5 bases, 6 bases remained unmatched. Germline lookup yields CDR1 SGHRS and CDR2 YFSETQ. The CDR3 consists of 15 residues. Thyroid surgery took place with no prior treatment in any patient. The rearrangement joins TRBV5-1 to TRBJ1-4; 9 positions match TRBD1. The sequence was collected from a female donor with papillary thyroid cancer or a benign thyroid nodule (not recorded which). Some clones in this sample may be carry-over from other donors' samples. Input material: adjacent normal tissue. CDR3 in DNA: TGCGCCAGCAGCAGAGGACAGGGGAGGAATGAAAAACTGTTTTTT. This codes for CASSRGQGRNEKLFF.